Given below is one TCR beta chain in context. Its specific antigen is unknown. The sample holds no much larger clone one base away, and base qualities are not on file. The germline V gene specifies SGHRS as CDR1 and YFSETQ as CDR2. The germline V and J ends show losses of 0 bases and 4 bases respectively, and no gene match explains 4 bases of the junction. The CDR3 contains 16 residues, cysteine and phenylalanine counted. The sequence is cut down to CDR3 DNA, 48 bases in frame from base 1. Each collaborating institution followed its own protocols to collect whole blood in K2EDTA tubes. For TCRbeta analysis, collaborators shipped samples in one of three forms: frozen whole blood, isolated PBMCs, or DNA extracted from either of those sample types. This entry comes from a study of blood T cell repertoires in COVID-19 (dated by TCRdb to about 2020). About the investigation overall: Samples covering the acute and convalescent phases of COVID-19 were provided by collaborators in the United States, Italy and Spain. The prospective study material was composed of cDNA or gDNA derived from T cells, B-cell-depleted T cells, or PBMCs. The dataset comprised deeply sampled blood TCRbeta repertoires from subjects exposed to, actively infected with, or recovered from COVID-19. The repertoires were released in a freely available public database meant as a resource for research on the immune response to SARS-CoV-2. The samples were drawn from the first 160 participants of the ongoing ImmuneRACE study and from under 1,500 subjects provided by 6 global collaborators. The sample metadata nearly always contained a de-identified subject ID, COVID-19 status, age in years and sex. Where available, HLA class I and class II types were obtained from metadata supplied by the sample provider rather than from assay-based typing. Study-level results and caveats: How much clinical and demographic metadata was included differed by source and by participant, and the metadata was provided uncurated.

The immunoSEQ Assay, a bias-controlled multiplex PCR, was used to amplify TCRbeta CDR3 regions from genomic DNA. In the original analysis: Within the assay, amplification of reference gene primers was used to estimate how many nucleated cells each sample contained. To quantify the absolute abundance of each unique TCRbeta CDR3 rearrangement, sequence reads were collapsed and filtered. For each sample, productive Simpson clonality was calculated as the square root of Simpson's diversity index across productive rearrangements. TCRdb carries this immuneACCESS record with in-frame sequences only. Its versions omit some clonotypes, under half of them owing to an unresolved V gene in the studies checked, with the rest unexplained. V, J and clone size are those of that table, while D and trimming were read from the DNA. The sample has over 400,000 clones on record, 86% of them singletons. Roughly 1.4% of the sample is held by the ten biggest clonotypes.

The sequence is built from TRBV5-1 and TRBJ2-1, with TRBD1 matching 10 junction bases. Material: peripheral blood. This sequence originates from a woman in her twenties or thirties with active or convalescent COVID-19. The CDR3 loop reads CASSLGGTGEYNEQFF. The DNA sequence follows: TGCGCCAGCAGCTTGGGCGGGACAGGGGAATACAATGAGCAGTTCTTC. Here the CDR3 is joined to the reference TRBV5-1 and TRBJ2-1 genes, and the full variable domain is: KAGVTQTPRYLIKTRGQQVTLSCSPISGHRSVSWYQQTPGQGLQFLFEYFSETQRNKGNFPGRFSGRQFSNSRSEMNVSTLELGDSALYLCASSLGGTGEYNEQFFGPGTRLTVL.